These 21 T cell receptor beta chains originate from one sample sequenced in a study of blood T cell repertoires in COVID-19 (dated by TCRdb to the early 2020s). Receptor amplification or capture employed the immunoSEQ multiplex PCR assay. Not all clones reach the TCRdb copy of this immuneACCESS table, which keeps in-frame sequences only. Checked studies attribute under half of the gap to unresolved V genes and leave the rest unexplained. The sample yields some 270,000 clones; 75% to 95% were counted once. Together, the top ten hold about 3% of the sample. Material: PBMCs or T cells enriched from blood (not recorded which). The receptors originated from a middle-aged man who had been exposed to COVID-19.

V and J are TRBV9 and TRBJ2-3, with D possibly matching TRBD2 (5 bases). V was trimmed by 1 base and J by 3 bases, leaving 12 bases between them. The germline V gene has CDR1 SGDLS and CDR2 YYNGEE. The CDR3 runs 15 residues. The CDR3 bases are TGTGCCAGCAGCGTATCCGTCGGGAAGACAGATACGCAGTATTTT. It encodes CASSVSVGKTDTQYF. Drawing the rest from reference TRBV9 and TRBJ2-3, the complete variable domain is DSGVTQTPKHLITATGQRVTLRCSPRSGDLSVYWYQQSLDQGLQFLIQYYNGEERAKGNILERFSAQQFPDLHSELNLSSLELGDSALYFCASSVSVGKTDTQYFGPGTRLTVL.

This chain joins TRBV6-5 and TRBJ1-1; TRBD1 agrees at 9 bases. The CDR3 is 14 residues long. Germline CDR1 is MNHEY and CDR2 is SVGAGI. V lost 7 bases and J lost 4; bases outside the gene matches: 7. The CDR3 region has the DNA TGTGCCAGCAAAACAGGGGGCGTGGGCACTGAAGCTTTCTTT. Translating it yields CASKTGGVGTEAFF.

The chain recombines TRBV18 with TRBJ1-1; TRBD1 is a possible D gene (6 bases). Trimming took off 8 bases at V and 2 bases at J, with 15 bases between the two ends. From germline, CDR1 is KGHSH and CDR2 LQKENI. The CDR3 has 14 amino acids. CDR3 DNA sequence: TGTGCCAGCGCCCGGACAGCATATAACACTGAAGCTTTCTTT. It yields the protein CASARTAYNTEAFF.

The rearrangement links TRBV5-6 to TRBJ1-2, with D perhaps matching TRBD1 (6 bases). CDR3 length: 12 residues. V shed 6 bases and J shed 2 bases, with 8 bases lying between them. Germline CDR1 and CDR2: SGHDT and YYEEEE. CDR3 in DNA: TGTGCCAGCAATCAGGGGAACTATGGCTACACCTTC. Its protein product is CASNQGNYGYTF.

The rearrangement links TRBV10-1 to TRBJ2-6; TRBD2 matches 13 bases. With 7 bases clipped from V and 3 bases from J, the junction kept 6 bases outside the gene matches. The CDR3 extends over 17 amino acids. Germline V gene lookup returns CDR1 WNHNN and CDR2 SYGVQD (reference sequence). CDR3: CASTGLAGVFGANVLTF. In nucleotides, the CDR3 is TGCGCCAGCACTGGACTAGCGGGAGTATTTGGGGCCAACGTCCTGACTTTC.

The V call is TRBV27, the J call TRBJ1-1; the D gene is possibly TRBD1 (6 bases). Germline CDR1 and CDR2: MNHEY and SMNVEV (reference sequence). Trimming removed 5 bases from V and 7 bases from J, with 17 bases in between. This CDR3 is built from 14 residues. The CDR3 DNA reads TGTGCCAGCAGTCGGACAGAAGGGGGATTTGAAGCTTTCTTT. It specifies CASSRTEGGFEAFF.

The chain has TRBV30 and TRBJ2-2; TRBD2 matches at 11 bases. The germline gives CDR1 GTSNPN, CDR2 SVGIG (reference sequence). V was pared by 5 bases and J by 5 bases, with 4 bases of the junction left unmatched. The CDR3 contains 14 residues. The CDR3 loop is CAWLTSGRTGELFF. The CDR3 DNA reads as TGTGCCTGGCTAACTAGCGGGAGAACCGGGGAGCTGTTTTTT. Full variable domain (outside the CDR3, taken from reference TRBV30 and TRBJ2-2): SQTIHQWPATLVQPVGSPLSLECTVEGTSNPNLYWYRQAAGRGLQLLFYSVGIGQISSEVPQNLSASRPQDRQFILSSKKLLLSDSGFYLCAWLTSGRTGELFFGEGSRLTVL.

The chain joins TRBV7-2 to TRBJ1-3; TRBD1 aligns across 9 bases. Germline V lookup: CDR1 SGHTA, CDR2 FQGNSA. The CDR3 extends over 16 amino acids. With V trimmed by 4 bases and J by 7 bases, 11 bases remained unmatched. The CDR3 sequence is CASSSSPGQGFNTIYF. Written as DNA, the CDR3 is TGTGCCAGCAGCTCAAGTCCGGGACAGGGTTTTAACACCATATATTTT.

The chain couples TRBV11-2 to TRBJ2-1; D unclear. Germline V CDR1 and CDR2: SGHAT, FQNNGV. V was pared by 0 bases and J by 0 bases, with 3 bases between. The CDR3 loop spans 14 amino acids. The DNA for the CDR3 is TGTGCCAGCAGCTTAGAGAGCTCCTACAATGAGCAGTTCTTC. Protein: CASSLESSYNEQFF.

The chain combines TRBV13 with TRBJ1-6; a weak D match, TRBD1 (5 bases). Germline V gene sequence: CDR1 PRHDT, CDR2 FYEKMQ (reference sequence). The CDR3 covers 18 residues. The V and J ends lost 4 bases and 0 bases respectively, with 16 bases between them. The CDR3 loop is CASSSRQYTSSYNSPLHF. In DNA form, the CDR3 reads TGTGCCAGCAGCTCGCGACAGTACACGAGCTCCTATAATTCACCCCTCCACTTT.

The chain is built from TRBV19 and TRBJ2-7, with 8 bases matching TRBD2. There are 14 residues in the CDR3. Unmatched junction bases numbered 5, after V lost 5 bases and J lost 2 bases. Per the germline V gene, CDR1 is LNHDA and CDR2 is SQIVND (reference sequence). The CDR3 coding sequence is TGTGCCAGTAGTTCGAGCGGGAGACCCTACGAGCAGTACTTC. Its protein is CASSSSGRPYEQYF. Looking up the rest from reference TRBV19 and TRBJ2-7 gives the full variable domain: DGGITQSPKYLFRKEGQNVTLSCEQNLNHDAMYWYRQDPGQGLRLIYYSQIVNDFQKGDIAEGYSVSREKKESFPLTVTSAQKNPTAFYLCASSSSGRPYEQYFGPGTRLTVT.

This chain joins TRBV4-2 and TRBJ2-5; 11 nucleotides line up with TRBD2. Trimming cost V 1 base and J 4 bases; bases outside gene matches: 2. CDR1 LGHNA and CDR2 YNFKEQ come from the germline V gene. The CDR3 contains 15 residues. CDR3 in amino acids: CASSQALAGGETQYF. The DNA of the CDR3 is TGTGCCAGCAGCCAAGCTCTAGCGGGAGGAGAGACCCAGTACTTC.

The chain recombines TRBV30 with TRBJ2-7; tentatively, D is TRBD2 (6 bases). Trimming cost V 0 bases and J 5 bases, with 17 bases left between them. CDR1 GTSNPN and CDR2 SVGIG come from the germline V gene (reference sequence). CDR3 length: 15 amino acids. This chain's CDR3 is CAWSVVQGGVDEQYF. The CDR3 DNA reads TGTGCCTGGAGTGTAGTCCAGGGAGGCGTGGACGAGCAGTACTTC. Looking up the rest from reference TRBV30 and TRBJ2-7 gives the full variable domain: SQTIHQWPATLVQPVGSPLSLECTVEGTSNPNLYWYRQAAGRGLQLLFYSVGIGQISSEVPQNLSASRPQDRQFILSSKKLLLSDSGFYLCAWSVVQGGVDEQYFGPGTRLTVT.

CDR3 region: CASSLMDSSGANVLTF. CDR3 coding DNA: TGTGCCAGCAGTTTAATGGACAGCTCTGGGGCCAACGTCCTGACTTTC. V is TRBV28 and J is TRBJ2-6, with D perhaps TRBD1 (6 bases). The CDR3 contains 16 residues. The germline V gene encodes CDR1 MDHEN and CDR2 SYDVKM. V was shortened by 2 bases and J by 0 bases, with 8 bases between the two germline ends.

The chain links TRBV30 to TRBJ1-2; a weak D match, TRBD1 (5 bases). V lost 6 bases and J lost 4, with 21 bases in between. CDR1 is GTSNPN, CDR2 SVGIG, per germline (reference sequence). The CDR3 is made up of 15 amino acids. In DNA form, the CDR3 reads TGTGCCTGTAGGGGAGGCGGATTGCTCCTCTATGGCTACACCTTC. Its translation: CACRGGGLLLYGYTF.

The CDR3 here is CATSESGSWSGELFF. CDR3 DNA: TGTGCCACCAGTGAATCCGGGTCGTGGAGCGGGGAGCTGTTTTTT. The J gene is TRBJ2-2, the V gene TRBV24-1; D is undetermined. Per the germline V gene, CDR1 is KGHDR and CDR2 is SFDVKD. Between the trimmed V and J ends, which lost 4 bases and 7 bases, there was a span of 15 bases. The CDR3 has 15 amino acids.

The chain employs TRBV30 and TRBJ2-2, with 7 nucleotides matching TRBD1. The CDR3 extends over 16 amino acids. Germline V gene data show CDR1 as GTSNPN and CDR2 as SVGIG (reference sequence). Germline trimming cut 0 bases from V and 1 base from J; bases unmatched to any gene: 5. CDR3 sequence: CAWSVLRTGNTGELFF. As DNA, the CDR3 is TGTGCCTGGAGTGTACTCCGGACAGGGAACACCGGGGAGCTGTTTTTT.

The chain is built from TRBV18 and TRBJ1-1; 9 nucleotides align to TRBD1. V was pared by 3 bases and J by 1 base, with 9 bases of the junction left unmatched. CDR3 size: 17 residues. Germline CDR1 is KGHSH and CDR2 is LQKENI. CDR3 nucleotide sequence: TGTGCCAGCTCACCTCAACCTGGGACAGGGAAGAACACTGAAGCTTTCTTT. Translation: CASSPQPGTGKNTEAFF.

V is TRBV5-1 and J is TRBJ1-1; the match to TRBD1 covers 8 bases. CDR1 is SGHRS, CDR2 YFSETQ, per germline. The CDR3 is made up of 15 amino acids. The ends lost 1 base at V and 7 bases at J; junction bases unmatched: 9. The CDR3 bases are TGCGCCAGCAGCTTGATAGGACAGGGAACGGTTGAAGCTTTCTTT. Encoded protein: CASSLIGQGTVEAFF.

The gene calls are TRBV7-2 and TRBJ1-2; TRBD1 might be the D (6 bases). The CDR3 is 14 residues long. Looked up from germline, CDR1 is SGHTA and CDR2 is FQGNSA. With 1 base removed from V and 3 bases from J, the gap between germline ends came to 9 bases. DNA of the CDR3: TGTGCCAGCAGCTTAGGGGCAGGGGACTATGGCTACACCTTC. Its translation is CASSLGAGDYGYTF.

The V gene is TRBV24-1, the J gene TRBJ2-5, with D possibly being TRBD1 (5 bases). The CDR3 is 16 amino acids. Trimming pared 0 bases from V and 2 bases from J, leaving 12 bases between. Germline V lookup: CDR1 KGHDR, CDR2 SFDVKD. The CDR3 DNA follows: TGTGCCACCAGTGATTTGCGGCCAAGGGGTCAAGAGACCCAGTACTTC. Its protein is CATSDLRPRGQETQYF.